Listed here is a single T cell receptor beta chain. The antigen remains unidentified. The data derive from a study of cytomegalovirus exposure and HLA in healthy donors. Broader study findings: The authors later found most CMV-associated TCR beta chains appeared HLA-restricted.

A multiplex PCR was run with 60 Vbeta primers and 13 Jbeta primers. Clones were read by immunoSEQ multiplex PCR, and TCRdb kept only the in-frame ones, dropping some. This sample has 200,000 to 300,000 clones; approximately 81% occur once, and the top ten carry roughly 7.4%. This clonotype was obtained from a woman in her fifties or sixties in good health and CMV-seropositive. The material sequenced was PBMCs.

The CDR3 DNA follows: TGTGCCAGCTCCCAAACTAGCGGCACCTACAATGAGCAGTTCTTC. This translates into CASSQTSGTYNEQFF. This sequence joins TRBV18 and TRBJ2-1; 8 bases match TRBD2. CDR1 is KGHSH, CDR2 LQKENI, per germline. The CDR3 spans 15 residues. Unmatched junction bases numbered 6, after V lost 6 bases and J lost 2 bases.